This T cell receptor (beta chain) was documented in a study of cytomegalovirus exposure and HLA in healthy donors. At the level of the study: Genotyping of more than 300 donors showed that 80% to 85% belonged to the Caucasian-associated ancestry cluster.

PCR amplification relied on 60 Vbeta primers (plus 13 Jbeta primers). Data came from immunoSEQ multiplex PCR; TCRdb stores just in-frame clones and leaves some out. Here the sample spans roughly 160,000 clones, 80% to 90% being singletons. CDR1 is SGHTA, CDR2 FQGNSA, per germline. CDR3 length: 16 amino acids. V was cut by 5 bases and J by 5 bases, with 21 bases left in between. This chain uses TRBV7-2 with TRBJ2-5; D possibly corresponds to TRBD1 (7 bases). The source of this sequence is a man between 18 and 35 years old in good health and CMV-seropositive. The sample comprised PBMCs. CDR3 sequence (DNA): TGTGCCAGCAGCCCCCAGGGGGGATGGCTAGGGGAGACCCAGTACTTC. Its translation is CASSPQGGWLGETQYF. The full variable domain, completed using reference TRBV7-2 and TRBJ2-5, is GAGVSQSPSNKVTEKGKDVELRCDPISGHTALYWYRQSLGQGLEFLIYFQGNSAPDKSGLPSDRFSAERTGGSVSTLTIQRTQQEDSAVYLCASSPQGGWLGETQYFGPGTRLLVL.